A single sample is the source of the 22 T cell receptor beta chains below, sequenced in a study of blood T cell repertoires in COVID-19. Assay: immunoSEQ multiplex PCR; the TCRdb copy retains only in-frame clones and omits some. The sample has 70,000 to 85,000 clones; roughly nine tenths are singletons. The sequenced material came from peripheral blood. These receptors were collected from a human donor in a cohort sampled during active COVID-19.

CDR3 nucleotide sequence: TGTGCCAGCAGTGGAGGGACTAGCGGGCAATACAATGAGCAGTTCTTC. Translating it yields CASSGGTSGQYNEQFF. V gene TRBV2 combines with J gene TRBJ2-1, with 12 bases that match TRBD2. Germline values: CDR1 SNHLY, CDR2 FYNNEI. J lost 4 bases, V lost 4 bases, and 5 bases had no gene match. The CDR3 loop spans 16 amino acids.

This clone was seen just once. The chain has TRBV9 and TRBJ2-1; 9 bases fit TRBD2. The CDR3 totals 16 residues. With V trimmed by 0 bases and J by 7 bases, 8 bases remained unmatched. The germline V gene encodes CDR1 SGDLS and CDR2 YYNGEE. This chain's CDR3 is CASSVEAGGPGNEQFF. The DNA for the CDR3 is TGTGCCAGCAGCGTAGAGGCGGGAGGGCCGGGTAATGAGCAGTTCTTC.

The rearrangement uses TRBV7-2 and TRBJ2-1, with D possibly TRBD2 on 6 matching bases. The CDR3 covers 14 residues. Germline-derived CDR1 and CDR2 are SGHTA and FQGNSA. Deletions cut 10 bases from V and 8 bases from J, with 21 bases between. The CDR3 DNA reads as TGTGCCACCAGAAGTATGCTAGCGAGCGATGAGCAGTTCTTC. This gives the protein CATRSMLASDEQFF.

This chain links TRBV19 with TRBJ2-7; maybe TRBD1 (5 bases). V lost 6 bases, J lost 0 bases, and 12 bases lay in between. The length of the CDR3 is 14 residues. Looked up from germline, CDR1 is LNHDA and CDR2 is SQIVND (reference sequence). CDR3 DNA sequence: TGTGCCAGTAGCAGGGTTTTTTCCTCCTACGAGCAGTACTTC. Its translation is CASSRVFSSYEQYF.

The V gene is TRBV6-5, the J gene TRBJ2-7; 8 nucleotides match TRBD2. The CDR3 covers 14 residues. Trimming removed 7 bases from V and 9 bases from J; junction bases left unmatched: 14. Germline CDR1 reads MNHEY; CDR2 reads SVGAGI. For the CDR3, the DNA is TGTGCCAGCATCACCCCGGGGGGGTCCCAGGGGCAGTACTTC. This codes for CASITPGGSQGQYF.

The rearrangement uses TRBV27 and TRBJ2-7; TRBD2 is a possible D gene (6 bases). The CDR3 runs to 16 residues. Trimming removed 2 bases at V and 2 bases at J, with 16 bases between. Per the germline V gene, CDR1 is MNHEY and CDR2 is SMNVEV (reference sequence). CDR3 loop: CASSLAGRFTAYEQYF. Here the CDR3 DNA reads TGTGCCAGCAGTTTAGCGGGACGGTTCACGGCCTACGAGCAGTACTTC.

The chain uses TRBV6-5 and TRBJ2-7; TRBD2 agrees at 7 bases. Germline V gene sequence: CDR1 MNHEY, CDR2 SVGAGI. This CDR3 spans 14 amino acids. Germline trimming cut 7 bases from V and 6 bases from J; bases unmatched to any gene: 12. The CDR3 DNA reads TGTGCCAGCACCGTGACTAGCTTATCGCCCGAGCAGTACTTC. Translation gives CASTVTSLSPEQYF.

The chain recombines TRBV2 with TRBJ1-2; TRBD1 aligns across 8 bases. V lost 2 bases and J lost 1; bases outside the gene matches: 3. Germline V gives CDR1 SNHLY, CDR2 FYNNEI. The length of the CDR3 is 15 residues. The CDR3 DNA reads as TGTGCCAGCAGTGAAATCACAGGGGGTAACTATGGCTACACCTTC. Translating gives CASSEITGGNYGYTF.

The CDR3 nucleotides are TGTGCCAGCAGTGCCTTATCCTACGAGCAGTACTTC. Translated: CASSALSYEQYF. The V call is TRBV2, the J call TRBJ2-7; no definite D call. Deletions cut 4 bases from V and 1 base from J, with 5 bases between. CDR3 length: 12 residues. From germline, CDR1 is SNHLY and CDR2 FYNNEI.

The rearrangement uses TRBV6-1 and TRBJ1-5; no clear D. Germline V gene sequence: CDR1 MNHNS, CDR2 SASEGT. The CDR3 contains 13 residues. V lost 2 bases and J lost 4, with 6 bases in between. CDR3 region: CASSEHRNQPQHF. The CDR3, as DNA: TGTGCCAGCAGTGAACACAGAAATCAGCCCCAGCATTTT.

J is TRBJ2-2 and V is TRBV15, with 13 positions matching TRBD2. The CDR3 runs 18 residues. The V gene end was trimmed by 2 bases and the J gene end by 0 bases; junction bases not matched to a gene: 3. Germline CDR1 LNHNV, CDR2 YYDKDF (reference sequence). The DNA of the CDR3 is TGTGCCACCAGCAGAACTGGGACTAGCGGGACGAACACCGGGGAGCTGTTTTTT. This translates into CATSRTGTSGTNTGELFF.

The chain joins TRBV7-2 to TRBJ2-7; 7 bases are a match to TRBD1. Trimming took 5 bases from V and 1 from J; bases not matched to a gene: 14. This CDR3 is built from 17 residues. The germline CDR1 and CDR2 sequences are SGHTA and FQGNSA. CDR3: CASSRDRVTLTSYEQYF. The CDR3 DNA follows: TGTGCCAGCAGCCGCGACAGGGTCACCTTAACTTCCTACGAGCAGTACTTC.

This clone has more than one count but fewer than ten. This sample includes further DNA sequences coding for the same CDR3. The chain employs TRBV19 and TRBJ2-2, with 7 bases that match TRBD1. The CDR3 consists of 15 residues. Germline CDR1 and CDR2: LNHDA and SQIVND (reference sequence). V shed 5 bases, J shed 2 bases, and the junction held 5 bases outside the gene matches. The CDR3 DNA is TGTGCCAGTAGTCGACAGGGCCTTAACACCGGGGAGCTGTTTTTT. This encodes CASSRQGLNTGELFF.

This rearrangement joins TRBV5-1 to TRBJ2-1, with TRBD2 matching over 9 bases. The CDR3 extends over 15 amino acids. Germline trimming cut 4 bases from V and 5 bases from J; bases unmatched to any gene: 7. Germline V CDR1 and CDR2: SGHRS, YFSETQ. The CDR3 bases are TGCGCCAGCAGCCCACCGACTAGCGGAAACAATGAGCAGTTCTTC. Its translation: CASSPPTSGNNEQFF.

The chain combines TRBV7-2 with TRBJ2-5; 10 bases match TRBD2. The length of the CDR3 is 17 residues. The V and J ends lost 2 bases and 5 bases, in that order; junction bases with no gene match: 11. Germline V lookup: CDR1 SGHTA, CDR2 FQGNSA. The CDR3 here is CASSLMGLAGVRETQYF. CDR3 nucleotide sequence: TGTGCCAGCAGCTTAATGGGGCTAGCGGGAGTTCGGGAGACCCAGTACTTC.

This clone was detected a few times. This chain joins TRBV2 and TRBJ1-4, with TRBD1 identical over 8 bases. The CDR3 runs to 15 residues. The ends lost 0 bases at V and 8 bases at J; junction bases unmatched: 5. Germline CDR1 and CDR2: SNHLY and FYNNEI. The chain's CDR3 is CASSEAGRGQEKLFF. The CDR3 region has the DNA TGTGCCAGCAGTGAAGCGGGCAGGGGGCAAGAAAAACTGTTTTTT.

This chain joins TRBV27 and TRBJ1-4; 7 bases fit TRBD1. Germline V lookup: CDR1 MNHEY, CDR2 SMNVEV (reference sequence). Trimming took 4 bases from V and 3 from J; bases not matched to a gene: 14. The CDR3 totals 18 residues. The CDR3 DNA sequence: TGTGCCAGCAGTTCCAAATCGCCCGCAGGGGGTGCTAATGAAAAACTGTTTTTT. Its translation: CASSSKSPAGGANEKLFF.

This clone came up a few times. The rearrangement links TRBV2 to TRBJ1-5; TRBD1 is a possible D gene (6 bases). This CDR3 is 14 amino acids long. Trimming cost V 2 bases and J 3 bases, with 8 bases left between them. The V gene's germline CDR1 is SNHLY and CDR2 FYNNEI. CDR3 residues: CASSERTDNQPQHF. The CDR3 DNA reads TGTGCCAGCAGTGAAAGGACAGACAATCAGCCCCAGCATTTT.

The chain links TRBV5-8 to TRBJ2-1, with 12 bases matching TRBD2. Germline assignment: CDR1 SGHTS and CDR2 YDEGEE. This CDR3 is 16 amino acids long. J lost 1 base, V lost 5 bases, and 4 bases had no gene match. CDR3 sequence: CASRLAGGPSYNEQFF. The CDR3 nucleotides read TGTGCCAGCAGGCTAGCGGGAGGGCCGTCCTACAATGAGCAGTTCTTC.

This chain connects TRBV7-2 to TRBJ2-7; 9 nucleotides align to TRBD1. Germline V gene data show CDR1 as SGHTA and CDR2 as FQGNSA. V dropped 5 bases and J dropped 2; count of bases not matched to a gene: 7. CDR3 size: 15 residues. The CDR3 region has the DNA TGTGCCAGCAGCCCCGGGACAGGGAGGACCTACGAGCAGTACTTC. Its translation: CASSPGTGRTYEQYF.

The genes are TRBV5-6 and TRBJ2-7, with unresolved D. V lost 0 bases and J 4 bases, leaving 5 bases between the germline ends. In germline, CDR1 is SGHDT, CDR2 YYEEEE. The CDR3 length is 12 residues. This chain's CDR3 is CASSLGAYEQYF. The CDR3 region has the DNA TGTGCCAGCAGCTTGGGGGCGTACGAGCAGTACTTC.

This chain's CDR3 is CASSVRNSSGSSYNEQFF. The CDR3 bases are TGTGCCAGCAGCGTTAGGAACTCGAGCGGGAGCTCCTACAATGAGCAGTTCTTC. This chain joins TRBV9 and TRBJ2-1; 8 bases align to TRBD2. Unmatched junction bases numbered 10, after V lost 2 bases and J lost 0 bases. In germline, CDR1 is SGDLS, CDR2 YYNGEE. The CDR3 totals 18 residues. Using reference TRBV9 and TRBJ2-1 for the parts outside the CDR3, the full variable domain is DSGVTQTPKHLITATGQRVTLRCSPRSGDLSVYWYQQSLDQGLQFLIQYYNGEERAKGNILERFSAQQFPDLHSELNLSSLELGDSALYFCASSVRNSSGSSYNEQFFGPGTRLTVL.